These 20 T cell receptor beta chains were all obtained from the same sample, sequenced in a study of T cell repertoires in cytomegalovirus infection (dated by TCRdb to the late 2010s). TCRdb records Illumina HiSeq 1500 as the sequencer. The public reads were reprocessed in TCRdb via fastp at Q25 and MiXCR, keeping in-frame beta chains. Here each entry gathers all rows of one CDR3 protein and keeps the most common genes and DNA. Present in this sample are some 280,000 distinct CDR3 sequences, 12% to 15% of which were seen just once. The top ten clonotypes cover roughly 8.7% of the sample. Sequences were obtained from PBMCs. The receptor set was obtained from a human donor in good health (CMV status not recorded). Some clones in this sample may be carry-over from other donors' samples.

This sequence joins TRBV20-1 and TRBJ2-1, with D perhaps matching TRBD2 (5 bases). The V end lost 6 bases, the J end lost 6 bases, and 21 bases lay between the germline ends. This CDR3 has 15 amino acids. The germline V gene has CDR1 DFQATT and CDR2 SNEGSKA (reference sequence). CDR3 DNA sequence: TGCAGTGCCCCCACCTCGCGGAGGCGCGTCAATGAGCAGTTCTTC. The encoded protein is CSAPTSRRRVNEQFF.

In its sample, this clonotype was seen a few times. The genes are TRBV20-1 and TRBJ1-2; 7 bases align to TRBD1. CDR3 length: 13 residues. The germline CDR1 and CDR2 sequences are DFQATT and SNEGSKA (reference sequence). V was clipped by 1 base and J by 5 bases; unmatched bases: 4. The CDR3 DNA reads as TGCAGTGCTAGAGTCGCGACAGGGTATGGCTACACCTTC. This encodes CSARVATGYGYTF.

This clonotype was counted ten times or more. CDR3 protein: CASSRDSSYEQYF. CDR3 nucleotides: TGTGCCAGCAGCCGGGACAGCTCCTACGAGCAGTACTTC. This sequence joins TRBV7-2 and TRBJ2-7, with 7 bases aligning to TRBD1. Losses at the gene ends were 5 bases for V and 0 bases for J; bases not matched to a gene: 1. Germline CDR1 is SGHTA and CDR2 is FQGNSA. The CDR3 has 13 residues.

There are many counts of this clonotype. The chain couples TRBV5-4 to TRBJ2-5, with D possibly matching TRBD2 (6 bases). CDR1 SGHNT and CDR2 YYREEE come from the germline V gene (reference sequence). Trimming removed 4 bases at V and 5 bases at J, with 15 bases between. This CDR3 has 14 amino acids. CDR3 in amino acids: CASSPGVLGETQYF. CDR3 bases: TGTGCCAGCAGCCCGGGGGTTCTCGGGGAGACCCAGTACTTC.

The chain recombines TRBV6-2 or TRBV6-3 with TRBJ2-7; the D gene is possibly TRBD2 (5 bases). Germline CDR1 and CDR2: MNHEY and SVGEGT. Deletions cut 5 bases from V and 3 bases from J, with 17 bases between. CDR3 size: 15 residues. The CDR3 DNA reads as TGTGCCAGCAGTCATCCCCGGACTTCTGTCTACGAGCAGTACTTC. Its protein product is CASSHPRTSVYEQYF.

Many counts were recorded for this clonotype. The chain uses TRBV7-2 and TRBJ1-2; no clear D. This CDR3 region has 14 residues. The V end was cut by 1 base, the J end by 0 bases, with 6 bases between. CDR1 and CDR2 from the germline V gene are SGHTA and FQGNSA. The CDR3 region has the DNA TGTGCCAGCAGCTTAGGACCCTCTAACTATGGCTACACCTTC. Translation gives CASSLGPSNYGYTF.

This clonotype was counted between two and nine times. The gene calls are TRBV29-1 and TRBJ1-2; the D gene is possibly TRBD1 (5 bases). V lost 3 bases, J lost 2 bases, and 7 bases lay in between. Looked up from germline, CDR1 is SQVTM and CDR2 is ANQGSEA. This CDR3 spans 12 amino acids. The CDR3 sequence is CSVEGLNYGYTF. The CDR3 DNA follows: TGCAGCGTTGAGGGGCTCAACTATGGCTACACCTTC.

This chain joins TRBV20-1 and TRBJ2-1; TRBD1 matches 10 bases. After removal of 0 bases from V and 4 bases from J, the junction contained 6 bases not matched to a gene. The CDR3 length is 16 residues. Germline V gene lookup returns CDR1 DFQATT and CDR2 SNEGSKA (reference sequence). The CDR3 nucleotides read TGCAGTGCTAGAGATCGGAGACAGGGGGCTTACAATGAGCAGTTCTTC. Translation gives CSARDRRQGAYNEQFF.

The rearrangement uses TRBV3-1 and TRBJ2-7; possible D gene TRBD2, 5 bases. The CDR3 consists of 12 residues. Germline V gives CDR1 LGHDT, CDR2 YNNKEL (reference sequence). Trimming left V 2 bases short and J 5 bases short, with 7 bases between. The DNA for the CDR3 is TGTGCCAGCAGCCAACTGGGAGACGAGCAGTACTTC. Translation: CASSQLGDEQYF.

This clonotype was recorded many times. The chain has TRBV7-9 and TRBJ1-2, with 10 bases lining up with TRBD1. CDR1 and CDR2 (germline): SEHNR, FQNEAQ (reference sequence). Trimming at V came to 3 bases and at J to 3 bases, leaving 1 base not matched to a gene. The CDR3 loop spans 14 amino acids. For the CDR3, the DNA is TGTGCCAGCAGCTTCGGGACAGGGGACTATGGCTACACCTTC. Amino acids: CASSFGTGDYGYTF.

This clonotype was recorded at least ten times. The V call is TRBV6-1, the J call TRBJ1-1; 11 positions agree with TRBD1. CDR1 and CDR2 (germline): MNHNS, SASEGT. Trimming removed 6 bases from V and 8 bases from J; junction bases left unmatched: 11. CDR3 length equals 15 residues. This CDR3 is CASSLGQGGPIEAFF. CDR3 nucleotides: TGTGCCAGCAGCCTGGGACAGGGGGGTCCGATAGAAGCTTTCTTT.

This clonotype was seen repeatedly, ten times or more. This chain connects TRBV6-2 or TRBV6-3 to TRBJ2-2; 10 nucleotides match TRBD2. Trimming removed 5 bases from V and 2 bases from J; junction bases left unmatched: 14. The CDR3 length is 19 residues. Germline lookup yields CDR1 MNHEY and CDR2 SVGEGT. The CDR3 loop is CASSLLAGAGEPNTGELFF. CDR3 sequence (DNA): TGTGCCAGCAGTCTCCTAGCGGGAGCGGGAGAACCTAACACCGGGGAGCTGTTTTTT.

The CDR3: CASSLPNGGTYEQYF. For the CDR3, the DNA is TGTGCCAGCAGCTTACCGAATGGGGGAACCTACGAGCAGTACTTC. J is TRBJ2-7 and V is TRBV28, with D perhaps matching TRBD1 or TRBD2 (5 bases each). The CDR3 consists of 15 residues. V lost 6 bases, J lost 2 bases, and 17 bases lay in between. In germline, CDR1 is MDHEN, CDR2 SYDVKM.

This clonotype was seen at least ten times. The V gene is TRBV7-6, the J gene TRBJ2-7; TRBD2 matches at 8 bases. V shed 8 bases and J 0 bases; nucleotides not matched to a gene: 6. The germline V gene has CDR1 SGHVS and CDR2 FNYEAQ. The CDR3 loop spans 14 amino acids. CDR3 DNA sequence: TGTGCCAGCGGGGGTAGCGGGACCTCCTACGAGCAGTACTTC. Its protein product is CASGGSGTSYEQYF.

The chain uses TRBV6-1 and TRBJ2-5; 7 bases align to TRBD2. This CDR3 has 12 amino acids. The V gene's germline CDR1 is MNHNS and CDR2 SASEGT. With V trimmed by 8 bases and J by 1 base, 1 base remained unmatched. The CDR3 bases are TGTGCCAGCGGACTAGGCCAAGAGACCCAGTACTTC. Protein sequence: CASGLGQETQYF.

The chain carries TRBV20-1 and TRBJ2-5; 11 bases match TRBD2. The V gene's germline CDR1 is DFQATT and CDR2 SNEGSKA (reference sequence). The V gene end was trimmed by 6 bases and the J gene end by 1 base; junction bases not matched to a gene: 7. This CDR3 spans 15 amino acids. In DNA, the CDR3 is TGCAGTGCACCCCTAGCGGGAGGACCCCAAGAGACCCAGTACTTC. Protein: CSAPLAGGPQETQYF.

This clonotype was counted only a few times. Mismatch with germline at one junction end may stem from a read error. V and J are TRBV20-1 and TRBJ2-6, with unresolved D. CDR3 size: 14 residues. The germline CDR1 and CDR2 sequences are DFQATT and SNEGSKA (reference sequence). The DNA for the CDR3 is TGCAGTTCTAGAGTGGGCTCTGGGGCCAACGTCCTGACTTTC. Amino acid sequence: CSSRVGSGANVLTF.

The CDR3 here is CSARVGGMMNQPQHF. As DNA, the CDR3 is TGCAGTGCTAGGGTTGGGGGGATGATGAATCAGCCCCAGCATTTT. The chain recombines TRBV20-1 with TRBJ1-5; D is possibly TRBD1 (5 bases). V lost 3 bases and J 4 bases, leaving 16 bases between the germline ends. Per the germline V gene, CDR1 is DFQATT and CDR2 is SNEGSKA (reference sequence). This CDR3 has 15 residues.

This clonotype was detected only a few times. The V call is TRBV20-1, the J call TRBJ2-3; D ambiguous. The CDR3 consists of 12 residues. Trimming took 5 bases from V and 4 from J, leaving 10 bases between them. CDR1 and CDR2 (germline): DFQATT, SNEGSKA (reference sequence). The DNA of the CDR3 is TGCAGTGCTTTGGTTAGTTCAGATACGCAGTATTTT. Its protein is CSALVSSDTQYF.

This clonotype was observed at least ten times. V is TRBV7-2 and J is TRBJ2-7, with TRBD2 identical over 8 bases. Germline trimming cut 0 bases from V and 6 bases from J; bases unmatched to any gene: 4. Germline-derived CDR1 and CDR2 are SGHTA and FQGNSA. The CDR3 consists of 14 residues. The CDR3 sequence is CASSLAWAGGEQYF. The CDR3 coding sequence is TGTGCCAGCAGCTTAGCTTGGGCGGGGGGCGAGCAGTACTTC. The full variable domain, in which reference TRBV7-2 and TRBJ2-7 provide the parts outside the CDR3, is GAGVSQSPSNKVTEKGKDVELRCDPISGHTALYWYRQSLGQGLEFLIYFQGNSAPDKSGLPSDRFSAERTGGSVSTLTIQRTQQEDSAVYLCASSLAWAGGEQYFGPGTRLTVT.